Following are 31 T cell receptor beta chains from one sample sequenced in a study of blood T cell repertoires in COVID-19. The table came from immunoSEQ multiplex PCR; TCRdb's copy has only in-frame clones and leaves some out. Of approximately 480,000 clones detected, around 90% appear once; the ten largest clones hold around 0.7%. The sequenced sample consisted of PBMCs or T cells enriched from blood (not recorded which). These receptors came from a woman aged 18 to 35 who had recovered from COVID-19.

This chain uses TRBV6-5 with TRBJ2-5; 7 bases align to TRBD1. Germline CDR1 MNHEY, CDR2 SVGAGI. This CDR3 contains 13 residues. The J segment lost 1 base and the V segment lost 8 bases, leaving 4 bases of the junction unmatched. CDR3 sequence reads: CASSRGRQETQYF. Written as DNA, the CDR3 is TGTGCCAGCTCTAGGGGGCGCCAAGAGACCCAGTACTTC.

The CDR3, as DNA: TGTGCCAGCAGCGTCGGGACAGCCCTTGAAGCTTTCTTT. Its protein product is CASSVGTALEAFF. V is TRBV9 and J is TRBJ1-1; 7 bases line up with TRBD1. Losses at the gene ends were 2 bases for V and 7 bases for J; bases not matched to a gene: 5. CDR3 length equals 13 residues. Germline values: CDR1 SGDLS, CDR2 YYNGEE.

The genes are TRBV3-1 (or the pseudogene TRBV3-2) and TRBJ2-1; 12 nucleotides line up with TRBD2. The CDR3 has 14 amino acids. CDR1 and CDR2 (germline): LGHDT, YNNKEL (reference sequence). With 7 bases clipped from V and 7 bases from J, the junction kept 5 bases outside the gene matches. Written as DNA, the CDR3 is TGTGCCAGCACCCCGGGACTAGCGGGTAATGAGCAGTTCTTC. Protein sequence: CASTPGLAGNEQFF.

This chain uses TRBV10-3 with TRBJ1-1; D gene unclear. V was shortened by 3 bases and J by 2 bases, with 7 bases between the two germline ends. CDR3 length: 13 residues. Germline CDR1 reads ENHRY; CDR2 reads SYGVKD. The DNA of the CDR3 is TGTGCCATCAGTGATCCAGTTAACACTGAAGCTTTCTTT. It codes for CAISDPVNTEAFF.

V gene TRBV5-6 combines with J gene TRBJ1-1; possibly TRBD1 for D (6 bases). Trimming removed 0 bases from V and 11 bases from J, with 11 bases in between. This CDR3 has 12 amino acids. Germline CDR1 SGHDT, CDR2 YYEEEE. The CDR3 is CASSLGGPGAFF. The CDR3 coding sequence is TGTGCCAGCAGCTTGGGGGGGCCGGGGGCTTTCTTT.

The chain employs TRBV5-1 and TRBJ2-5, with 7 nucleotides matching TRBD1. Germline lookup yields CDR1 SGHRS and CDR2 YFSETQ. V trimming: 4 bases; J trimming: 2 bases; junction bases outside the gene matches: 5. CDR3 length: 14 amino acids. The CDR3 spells CASSRGQVQETQYF. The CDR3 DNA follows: TGCGCCAGCAGCCGAGGACAGGTACAAGAGACCCAGTACTTC.

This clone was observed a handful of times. CDR3 in amino acids: CASSLSSTLYRALNTEAFF. The CDR3 DNA is TGTGCCAGCAGTTTATCATCTACACTATACAGGGCCCTAAACACTGAAGCTTTCTTT. The chain has TRBV27 and TRBJ1-1, with D possibly TRBD1 on 6 matching bases. The CDR3 extends over 19 amino acids. V was shortened by 0 bases and J by 2 bases, with 22 bases between the two germline ends. CDR1 and CDR2 (germline): MNHEY, SMNVEV (reference sequence).

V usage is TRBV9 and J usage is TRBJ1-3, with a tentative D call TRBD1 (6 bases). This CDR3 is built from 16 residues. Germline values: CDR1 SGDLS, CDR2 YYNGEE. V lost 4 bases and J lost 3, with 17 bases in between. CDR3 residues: CASSPFRDKDGNTIYF. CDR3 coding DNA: TGTGCCAGCAGCCCGTTCCGGGACAAGGATGGAAACACCATATATTTT.

This chain's CDR3 is CASSVPSGGARNEQFF. CDR3 DNA: TGTGCCAGCAGCGTCCCTAGCGGGGGGGCCCGGAATGAGCAGTTCTTC. The rearrangement joins TRBV11-2 to TRBJ2-1; TRBD2 aligns across 12 bases. The germline V gene has CDR1 SGHAT and CDR2 FQNNGV. The CDR3 is made up of 16 amino acids. V was clipped by 5 bases and J by 7 bases; unmatched bases: 9.

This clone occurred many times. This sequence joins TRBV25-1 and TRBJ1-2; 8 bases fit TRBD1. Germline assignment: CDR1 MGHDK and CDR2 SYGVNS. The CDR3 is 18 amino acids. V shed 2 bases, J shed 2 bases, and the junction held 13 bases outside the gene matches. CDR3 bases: TGTGCCAGCAGTGAAGGCCCCGATAAGACAGGGGCCAACTATGGCTACACCTTC. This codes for CASSEGPDKTGANYGYTF.

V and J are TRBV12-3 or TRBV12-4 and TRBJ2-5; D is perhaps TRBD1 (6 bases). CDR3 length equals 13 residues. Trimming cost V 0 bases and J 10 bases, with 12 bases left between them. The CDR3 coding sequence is TGTGCCAGCAGTTTAGCGCTAGGGGGTGGCCAGTACTTC. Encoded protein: CASSLALGGGQYF.

CDR3 protein: CASSQDRRGTYNEQFF. For the CDR3, the DNA is TGTGCCAGCAGCCAAGATCGACGGGGGACTTACAATGAGCAGTTCTTC. The chain carries TRBV4-2 and TRBJ2-1; perhaps TRBD2 as D (6 bases). The germline V gene encodes CDR1 LGHNA and CDR2 YNFKEQ. The CDR3 sequence is 16 residues long. Trimming stripped 0 bases from V and 4 bases from J, with 13 bases between.

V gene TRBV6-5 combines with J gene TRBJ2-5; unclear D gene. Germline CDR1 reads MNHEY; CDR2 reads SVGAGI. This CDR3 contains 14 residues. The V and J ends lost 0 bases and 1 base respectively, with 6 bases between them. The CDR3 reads CASSYSSVQETQYF. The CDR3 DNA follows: TGTGCCAGCAGTTACTCGAGCGTCCAAGAGACCCAGTACTTC.

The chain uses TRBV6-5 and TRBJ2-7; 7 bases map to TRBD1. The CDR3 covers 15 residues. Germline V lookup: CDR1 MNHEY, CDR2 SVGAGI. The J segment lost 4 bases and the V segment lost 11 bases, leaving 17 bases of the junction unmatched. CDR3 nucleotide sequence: TGTGCCTTCCGCCCTCCGGGACAGAGCGATTACGAGCAGTACTTC. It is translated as CAFRPPGQSDYEQYF.

CDR3 in amino acids: CASRSAEAYGYTF. The CDR3 nucleotides are TGTGCCAGCAGGTCAGCGGAAGCCTATGGCTACACCTTC. The chain couples TRBV12-3 or TRBV12-4 to TRBJ1-2; D gene uncertain. Trimming removed 6 bases at V and 4 bases at J, with 12 bases between. The CDR3 contains 13 residues.

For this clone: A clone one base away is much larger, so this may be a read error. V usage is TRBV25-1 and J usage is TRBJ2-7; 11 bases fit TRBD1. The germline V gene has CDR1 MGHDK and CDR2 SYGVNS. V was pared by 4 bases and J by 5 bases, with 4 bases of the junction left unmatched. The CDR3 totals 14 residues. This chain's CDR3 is CASSGRTGGHEQYF. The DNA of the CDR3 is TGTGCCAGCAGTGGTCGGACAGGGGGCCACGAGCAGTACTTC.

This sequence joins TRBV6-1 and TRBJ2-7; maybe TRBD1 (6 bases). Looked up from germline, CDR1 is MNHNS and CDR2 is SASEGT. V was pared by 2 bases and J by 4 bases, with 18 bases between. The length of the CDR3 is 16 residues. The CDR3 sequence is CASSELWVGALYEQYF. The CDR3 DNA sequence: TGTGCCAGCAGTGAACTTTGGGTGGGGGCGCTTTACGAGCAGTACTTC.

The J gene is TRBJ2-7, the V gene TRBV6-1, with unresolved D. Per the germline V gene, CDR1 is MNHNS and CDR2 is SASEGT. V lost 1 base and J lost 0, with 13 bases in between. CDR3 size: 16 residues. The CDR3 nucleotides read TGTGCCAGCAGTGAAGAGAAGACTCTCGACTCCTACGAGCAGTACTTC. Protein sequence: CASSEEKTLDSYEQYF.

CDR3 sequence reads: CASSLVPSSYEQYF. The CDR3 nucleotides are TGCGCCAGCAGCTTGGTTCCCAGCTCCTACGAGCAGTACTTC. The V call is TRBV5-1, the J call TRBJ2-7; D gene ambiguous. The length of the CDR3 is 14 residues. V was shortened by 0 bases and J by 0 bases, with 7 bases between the two germline ends. Germline V gene lookup returns CDR1 SGHRS and CDR2 YFSETQ.

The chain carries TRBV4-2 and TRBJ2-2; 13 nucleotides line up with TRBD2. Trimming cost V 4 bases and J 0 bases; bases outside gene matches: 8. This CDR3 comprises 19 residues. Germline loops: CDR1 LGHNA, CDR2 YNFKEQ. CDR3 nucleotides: TGTGCCAGCAGCCCAGGTACGGGACTAGCGGGGACGAACACCGGGGAGCTGTTTTTT. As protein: CASSPGTGLAGTNTGELFF.

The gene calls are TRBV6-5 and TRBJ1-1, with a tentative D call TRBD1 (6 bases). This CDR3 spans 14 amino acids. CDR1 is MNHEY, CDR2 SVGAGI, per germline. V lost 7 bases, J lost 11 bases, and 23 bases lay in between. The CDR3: CASKSGGGKRTAFF. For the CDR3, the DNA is TGTGCCAGCAAATCGGGGGGGGGCAAACGGACGGCTTTCTTT.

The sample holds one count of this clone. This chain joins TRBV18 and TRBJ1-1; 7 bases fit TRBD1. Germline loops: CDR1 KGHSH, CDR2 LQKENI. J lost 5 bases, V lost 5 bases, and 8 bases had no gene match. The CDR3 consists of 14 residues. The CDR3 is CASSTGTGATEAFF. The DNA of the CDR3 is TGTGCCAGCTCAACAGGTACAGGGGCGACTGAAGCTTTCTTT.

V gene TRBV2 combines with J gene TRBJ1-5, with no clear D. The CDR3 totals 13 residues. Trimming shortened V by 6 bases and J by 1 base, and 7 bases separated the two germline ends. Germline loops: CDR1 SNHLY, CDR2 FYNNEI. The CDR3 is CASSPGSNQPQHF. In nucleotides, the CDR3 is TGTGCCAGCAGCCCCGGGAGCAATCAGCCCCAGCATTTT.

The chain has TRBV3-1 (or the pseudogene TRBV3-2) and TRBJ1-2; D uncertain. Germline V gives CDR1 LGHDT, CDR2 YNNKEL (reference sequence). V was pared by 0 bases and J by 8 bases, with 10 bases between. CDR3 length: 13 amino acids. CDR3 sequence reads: CASSQDGGSGYTF. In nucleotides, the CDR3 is TGTGCCAGCAGCCAAGATGGTGGTAGCGGCTACACCTTC.

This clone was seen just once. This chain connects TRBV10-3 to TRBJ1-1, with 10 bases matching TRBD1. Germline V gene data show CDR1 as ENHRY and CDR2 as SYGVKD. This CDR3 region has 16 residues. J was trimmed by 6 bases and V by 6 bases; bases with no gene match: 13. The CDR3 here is CAISDRQGAGKAEAFF. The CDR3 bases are TGTGCCATCAGCGATAGACAGGGGGCAGGAAAAGCTGAAGCTTTCTTT.

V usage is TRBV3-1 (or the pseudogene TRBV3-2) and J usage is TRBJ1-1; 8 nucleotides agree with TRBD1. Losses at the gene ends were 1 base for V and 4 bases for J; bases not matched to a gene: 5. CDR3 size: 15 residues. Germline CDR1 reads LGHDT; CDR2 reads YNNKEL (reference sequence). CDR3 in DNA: TGTGCCAGCAGCCAAGTTGTCGGGACAGGCACTGAAGCTTTCTTT. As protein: CASSQVVGTGTEAFF.

The CDR3 DNA is TGTGCCAGCAGCCAAGGGAGCCTGGGTGGCTACACCTTC. Residues: CASSQGSLGGYTF. The V and J genes are TRBV14 and TRBJ1-2; D unresolved. CDR1 is SGHDN, CDR2 FVKESK, per germline. The V end was cut by 1 base, the J end by 7 bases, with 10 bases between. The CDR3 totals 13 residues.

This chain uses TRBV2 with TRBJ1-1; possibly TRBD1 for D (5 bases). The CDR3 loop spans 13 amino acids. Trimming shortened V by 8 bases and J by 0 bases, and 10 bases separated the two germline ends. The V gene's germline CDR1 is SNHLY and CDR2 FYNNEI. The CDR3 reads CASCWTLNTEAFF. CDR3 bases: TGTGCCAGCTGCTGGACACTGAACACTGAAGCTTTCTTT.

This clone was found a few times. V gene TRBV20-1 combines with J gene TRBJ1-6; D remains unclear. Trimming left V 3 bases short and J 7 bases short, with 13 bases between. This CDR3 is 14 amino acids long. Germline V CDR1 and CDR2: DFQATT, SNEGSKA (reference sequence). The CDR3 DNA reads TGCAGTGCTAGTCGCAGCGGAGGGAATTCACCCCTCCACTTT. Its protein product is CSASRSGGNSPLHF.

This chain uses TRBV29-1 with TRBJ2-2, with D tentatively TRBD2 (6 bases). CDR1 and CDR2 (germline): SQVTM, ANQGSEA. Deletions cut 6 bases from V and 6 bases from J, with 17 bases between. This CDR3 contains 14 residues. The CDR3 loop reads CSVPGVAGAGELFF. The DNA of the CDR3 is TGCAGCGTCCCGGGGGTGGCCGGCGCCGGGGAGCTGTTTTTT.

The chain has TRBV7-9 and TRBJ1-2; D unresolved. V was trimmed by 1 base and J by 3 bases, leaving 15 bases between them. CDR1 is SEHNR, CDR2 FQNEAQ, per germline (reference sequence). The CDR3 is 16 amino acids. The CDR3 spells CASSLGERVRDYGYTF. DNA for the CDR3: TGTGCCAGCAGCTTAGGGGAGCGGGTTAGGGACTATGGCTACACCTTC.